Following are 23 T cell receptor beta chains from one sample sequenced in a study of blood T cell repertoires in COVID-19. Only in-frame clones appear in the TCRdb table, and some are missing; sequencing was by immunoSEQ multiplex PCR. Of fewer than 200,000 clones listed, about 91% are singletons. Material for sequencing was peripheral blood. These receptors came from a woman aged 55-70 years who had recovered from COVID-19.

The chain employs TRBV28 and TRBJ1-1, with 7 positions matching TRBD1. The CDR3 spans 18 residues. V gave up 7 bases and J gave up 0 bases; unmatched junction bases: 17. From germline, CDR1 is MDHEN and CDR2 SYDVKM. CDR3 DNA sequence: TGTGCCAGCAAAACTTTACAGGGGCTCCCTACCATGAACACTGAAGCTTTCTTT. Protein sequence: CASKTLQGLPTMNTEAFF.

The chain uses TRBV28 and TRBJ1-2; 7 nucleotides align to TRBD1. After removal of 5 bases from V and 0 bases from J, the junction contained 3 bases not matched to a gene. The CDR3 consists of 14 residues. Germline CDR1 and CDR2: MDHEN and SYDVKM. In DNA form, the CDR3 reads TGTGCCAGCAGTCCAGGGGGAACTAACTATGGCTACACCTTC. As protein: CASSPGGTNYGYTF.

The rearrangement uses TRBV28 and TRBJ2-5; 8 positions agree with TRBD1. Per the germline V gene, CDR1 is MDHEN and CDR2 is SYDVKM. The CDR3 spans 17 residues. V lost 0 bases, J lost 4 bases, and 10 bases stayed unmatched. CDR3 sequence (DNA): TGTGCCAGCAGTTTATGGGGACAGGCCCACCGGGGAGAGACCCAGTACTTC. This translates into CASSLWGQAHRGETQYF.

The V gene is TRBV28, the J gene TRBJ1-2, with D perhaps TRBD1 (5 bases). Germline CDR1 and CDR2: MDHEN and SYDVKM. Trimming pared 5 bases from V and 0 bases from J, leaving 16 bases between. CDR3 length: 16 amino acids. The CDR3 nucleotides are TGTGCCAGCAGTATCCAGGGTAGGGCAGCTAACTATGGCTACACCTTC. The encoded protein is CASSIQGRAANYGYTF.

This clone was found once. The chain recombines TRBV5-4 with TRBJ1-4; D unresolved. Per the germline V gene, CDR1 is SGHNT and CDR2 is YYREEE (reference sequence). The CDR3 totals 14 residues. Trimming removed 2 bases from V and 4 bases from J, with 9 bases in between. CDR3 nucleotides: TGTGCCAGCAGCTTTTACAGACATAATGAAAAACTGTTTTTT. Translation gives CASSFYRHNEKLFF.

This clone was observed many times. V gene TRBV18 combines with J gene TRBJ1-3, with D possibly matching TRBD1 (6 bases). The V and J ends lost 1 base and 0 bases respectively, with 16 bases between them. CDR1 KGHSH and CDR2 LQKENI come from the germline V gene. This CDR3 contains 18 residues. For the CDR3, the DNA is TGTGCCAGCTCACCACTGGTACAGGGAACATACTCTGGAAACACCATATATTTT. Translation: CASSPLVQGTYSGNTIYF. The full variable domain, rest sourced from reference TRBV18 and TRBJ1-3, is NAGVMQNPRHLVRRRGQEARLRCSPMKGHSHVYWYRQLPEEGLKFMVYLQKENIIDESGMPKERFSAEFPKEGPSILRIQQVVRGDSAAYFCASSPLVQGTYSGNTIYFGEGSWLTVV.

The chain has TRBV12-3 or TRBV12-4 and TRBJ1-1; weak D call: TRBD1 (6 bases). Trimming removed 4 bases from V and 6 bases from J, with 9 bases in between. The CDR3 contains 12 residues. The DNA for the CDR3 is TGTGCCAGCAGTTCTTGGACAGCTGAAGCTTTCTTT. Its protein is CASSSWTAEAFF.

This clone has just one count. This sequence joins TRBV2 and TRBJ1-2; D is perhaps TRBD1 (6 bases). The V and J ends lost 7 bases and 7 bases respectively, with 13 bases between them. Germline V gene sequence: CDR1 SNHLY, CDR2 FYNNEI. This CDR3 contains 12 residues. In DNA, the CDR3 is TGTGCCAGCATAGGGGGGGCGCGTGGCTACACCTTC. This sequence encodes CASIGGARGYTF. The entire variable domain, with the rest obtained from reference TRBV2 and TRBJ1-2, is as follows: EPEVTQTPSHQVTQMGQEVILRCVPISNHLYFYWYRQILGQKVEFLVSFYNNEISEKSEIFDDQFSVERPDGSNFTLKIRSTKLEDSAMYFCASIGGARGYTFGSGTRLTVV.

This clone was detected once. The V and J genes are TRBV18 and TRBJ2-5; 8 bases match TRBD2. Germline V gene data show CDR1 as KGHSH and CDR2 as LQKENI. Trimming at V came to 4 bases and at J to 0 bases, leaving 1 base not matched to a gene. The CDR3 runs 14 residues. This CDR3 reads CASSRSGDQETQYF. The CDR3 coding sequence is TGTGCCAGCTCACGTAGCGGGGACCAAGAGACCCAGTACTTC.

V is TRBV14 and J is TRBJ2-1; TRBD2 aligns across 9 bases. Germline trimming cut 0 bases from V and 4 bases from J; bases unmatched to any gene: 1. The CDR3 has 15 residues. Germline assignment: CDR1 SGHDN and CDR2 FVKESK. The CDR3 loop is CASSQESGGYNEQFF. In nucleotides, the CDR3 is TGTGCCAGCAGCCAAGAAAGCGGGGGGTACAATGAGCAGTTCTTC.

J is TRBJ1-3 and V is TRBV18; 10 bases are shared with TRBD1. Germline CDR1 KGHSH, CDR2 LQKENI. J gave up 8 bases and V 0 bases, and 1 base lay outside the gene matches. CDR3 length: 14 residues. CDR3 DNA: TGTGCCAGCTCACCACCGGGACAGGGGCACACCATATATTTT. Encoded protein: CASSPPGQGHTIYF. Complete variable domain (other parts from reference TRBV18 and TRBJ1-3): NAGVMQNPRHLVRRRGQEARLRCSPMKGHSHVYWYRQLPEEGLKFMVYLQKENIIDESGMPKERFSAEFPKEGPSILRIQQVVRGDSAAYFCASSPPGQGHTIYFGEGSWLTVV.

The V gene is TRBV7-9, the J gene TRBJ1-4; D might be TRBD1 (5 bases). The CDR3 runs to 16 residues. Germline V lookup: CDR1 SEHNR, CDR2 FQNEAQ (reference sequence). The ends were cut back, 1 base at V and 4 bases at J, with 13 bases in the middle. CDR3 in amino acids: CASSLGNGGFNEKLFF. The CDR3 nucleotides are TGTGCCAGCAGCTTAGGAAACGGGGGTTTTAATGAAAAACTGTTTTTT.

The chain links TRBV7-9 to TRBJ1-2, with a tentative D call TRBD1 (5 bases). CDR3 length: 15 residues. Germline V gene sequence: CDR1 SEHNR, CDR2 FQNEAQ (reference sequence). V lost 2 bases and J lost 6, with 16 bases in between. CDR3 sequence (DNA): TGTGCCAGCAGCTTATACTATGACAGCCTCGATGGCTACACCTTC. Protein product: CASSLYYDSLDGYTF.

V gene TRBV7-9 combines with J gene TRBJ1-1; 11 bases are shared with TRBD1. The V and J ends lost 5 bases and 3 bases, in that order; junction bases with no gene match: 5. The CDR3 is 15 residues long. CDR1 and CDR2 from the germline V gene are SEHNR and FQNEAQ (reference sequence). The CDR3 sequence: CASSQLGQGDTEAFF. CDR3 DNA sequence: TGTGCCAGCAGCCAGTTGGGACAGGGGGACACTGAAGCTTTCTTT.

This clone was counted a single time. The gene calls are TRBV10-3 and TRBJ2-3, with 13 bases identical to TRBD2. V shed 4 bases, J shed 6 bases, and the junction held 4 bases outside the gene matches. This CDR3 region has 15 residues. CDR1 ENHRY and CDR2 SYGVKD come from the germline V gene. The CDR3 DNA is TGTGCCATCAGTGGAACTAGCGGGGGGGCCGATACGCAGTATTTT. Protein product: CAISGTSGGADTQYF.

V and J are TRBV18 and TRBJ2-7; tentative D call: TRBD2 (6 bases). V dropped 3 bases and J dropped 4 bases, with 13 bases sitting between them. Germline CDR1 is KGHSH and CDR2 is LQKENI. This CDR3 contains 14 residues. CDR3 in DNA: TGTGCCAGCTCACCCGGCTGGGGGAGGTACGAGCAGTACTTC. Protein product: CASSPGWGRYEQYF.

The chain combines TRBV5-1 with TRBJ2-3, with a possible D match to TRBD2 (6 bases). CDR1 SGHRS and CDR2 YFSETQ come from the germline V gene. Trimming removed 3 bases at V and 6 bases at J, with 14 bases between. CDR3 length: 14 residues. CDR3: CASSSALAGDTQYF. For the CDR3, the DNA is TGCGCCAGCAGCTCGGCCCTCGCGGGGGATACGCAGTATTTT.

In its sample, this clone was seen once. The chain couples TRBV11-1 to TRBJ2-7; 15 bases line up with TRBD2. Per the germline V gene, CDR1 is SGHAT and CDR2 is FQDESV (reference sequence). The CDR3 is 15 amino acids. With V trimmed by 6 bases and J by 2 bases, 2 bases remained unmatched. The CDR3 sequence is CASRRTSGGAYEQYF. The CDR3 coding sequence is TGTGCCAGCAGACGGACTAGCGGGGGGGCCTACGAGCAGTACTTC. The full variable domain, its missing parts supplied by reference TRBV11-1 and TRBJ2-7, is EAEVAQSPRYKITEKSQAVAFWCDPISGHATLYWYRQILGQGPELLVQFQDESVVDDSQLPKDRFSAERLKGVDSTLKIQPAELGDSAMYLCASRRTSGGAYEQYFGPGTRLTVT.

This chain connects TRBV19 to TRBJ1-5, with a possible D match to TRBD1 (5 bases). Trimming removed 5 bases at V and 0 bases at J, with 8 bases between. CDR3 length: 14 residues. Per germline, CDR1 LNHDA and CDR2 SQIVND (reference sequence). The CDR3 is CASSSQDSNQPQHF. CDR3 DNA: TGTGCCAGTAGTTCACAGGATAGCAATCAGCCCCAGCATTTT.

The chain has TRBV24-1 and TRBJ1-2; 7 bases align to TRBD1. Germline CDR1 is KGHDR and CDR2 is SFDVKD. This CDR3 comprises 15 residues. Losses at the gene ends were 9 bases for V and 3 bases for J; bases not matched to a gene: 12. DNA of the CDR3: TGTGCCACCTCAGGGGCAGGGGGGTTCGACTATGGCTACACCTTC. Translation gives CATSGAGGFDYGYTF.

CDR3 nucleotides: TGCGCCAGCAGCCCAACCTACCTAAACATTCAGTACTTC. This encodes CASSPTYLNIQYF. The J gene is TRBJ2-4, the V gene TRBV4-1; no clear D. Germline lookup yields CDR1 MGHRA and CDR2 YSYEKL. Trimming removed 4 bases from V and 6 bases from J, with 10 bases in between. The CDR3 sequence is 13 residues long.

V is TRBV6-1 and J is TRBJ1-5; D possibly corresponds to TRBD1 (5 bases). This CDR3 comprises 14 residues. Germline CDR1 and CDR2: MNHNS and SASEGT. Trimming removed 3 bases at V and 4 bases at J, with 10 bases between. The CDR3 nucleotides read TGTGCCAGCAGTGACAGGGCGGCAAATCAGCCCCAGCATTTT. It encodes CASSDRAANQPQHF.

The chain links TRBV5-4 to TRBJ1-1, with D possibly TRBD1 on 5 matching bases. Germline CDR1 reads SGHNT; CDR2 reads YYREEE (reference sequence). The V end was cut by 4 bases, the J end by 0 bases, with 10 bases between. The length of the CDR3 is 14 residues. CDR3 in DNA: TGTGCCAGCAGCCCCGACAGAGTGAACACTGAAGCTTTCTTT. This gives the protein CASSPDRVNTEAFF.